Below, 3 T cell receptor beta chains from the same sample are listed, as sequenced in a study of T cell changes during pregnancy in multiple sclerosis. The table came from immunoSEQ multiplex PCR; TCRdb's copy has only in-frame clones and leaves some out. This table holds about 100,000 clones, roughly 92% found once. The sample consisted of peripheral blood, taken in the third trimester of pregnancy. Receptors were obtained from a female donor in good health, enrolled as a control in a pregnancy study.

This chain uses TRBV7-2 with TRBJ2-5; 9 bases are a match to TRBD1. With V trimmed by 0 bases and J by 4 bases, 9 bases remained unmatched. Germline V gene sequence: CDR1 SGHTA, CDR2 FQGNSA. The CDR3 contains 17 residues. The CDR3 DNA reads as TGTGCCAGCAGCTTAGCGATGGGGACAGGGCGTCCAGAGACCCAGTACTTC. It translates to CASSLAMGTGRPETQYF. The full variable domain, completed using reference TRBV7-2 and TRBJ2-5, is GAGVSQSPSNKVTEKGKDVELRCDPISGHTALYWYRQSLGQGLEFLIYFQGNSAPDKSGLPSDRFSAERTGGSVSTLTIQRTQQEDSAVYLCASSLAMGTGRPETQYFGPGTRLLVL.

The chain uses TRBV4-3 and TRBJ1-2, with D perhaps matching TRBD1 (5 bases). Germline CDR1 reads LGHNA; CDR2 reads YSLEER. Trimming took 0 bases from V and 5 from J, leaving 7 bases between them. The CDR3 spans 13 residues. In nucleotides, the CDR3 is TGCGCCAGCAGCCAAGATCCAGGGTATGGCTACACCTTC. As protein: CASSQDPGYGYTF.

This clone has a single count. The J gene is TRBJ1-2, the V gene TRBV7-9, with TRBD1 identical over 11 bases. J gave up 4 bases and V 5 bases, and 6 bases lay outside the gene matches. This CDR3 comprises 15 residues. Germline CDR1 and CDR2: SEHNR and FQNEAQ (reference sequence). The CDR3 nucleotides are TGTGCCAGCAGCCCCGGGACAGGGGGTACCTATGGCTACACCTTC. Protein product: CASSPGTGGTYGYTF.